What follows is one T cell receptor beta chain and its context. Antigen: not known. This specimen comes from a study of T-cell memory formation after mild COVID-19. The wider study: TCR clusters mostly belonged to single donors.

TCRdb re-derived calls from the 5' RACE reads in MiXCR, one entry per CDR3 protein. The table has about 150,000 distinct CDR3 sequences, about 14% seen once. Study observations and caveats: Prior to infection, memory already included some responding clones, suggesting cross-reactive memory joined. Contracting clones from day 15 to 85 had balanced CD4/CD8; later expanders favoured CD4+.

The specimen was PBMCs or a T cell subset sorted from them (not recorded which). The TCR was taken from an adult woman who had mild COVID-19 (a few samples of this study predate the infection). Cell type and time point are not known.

DNA of the CDR3: TGTGCCAGCAGCTTTTCCGGGACCCACTATGGCTACACCTTC. It yields the protein CASSFSGTHYGYTF. The chain joins TRBV7-9 to TRBJ1-2, with a possible D match to TRBD1 (5 bases). The length of the CDR3 is 14 residues. CDR1 is SEHNR and CDR2 is FQNEAQ in the germline V gene (reference sequence). V was clipped by 3 bases and J by 3 bases, with 11 bases between them.